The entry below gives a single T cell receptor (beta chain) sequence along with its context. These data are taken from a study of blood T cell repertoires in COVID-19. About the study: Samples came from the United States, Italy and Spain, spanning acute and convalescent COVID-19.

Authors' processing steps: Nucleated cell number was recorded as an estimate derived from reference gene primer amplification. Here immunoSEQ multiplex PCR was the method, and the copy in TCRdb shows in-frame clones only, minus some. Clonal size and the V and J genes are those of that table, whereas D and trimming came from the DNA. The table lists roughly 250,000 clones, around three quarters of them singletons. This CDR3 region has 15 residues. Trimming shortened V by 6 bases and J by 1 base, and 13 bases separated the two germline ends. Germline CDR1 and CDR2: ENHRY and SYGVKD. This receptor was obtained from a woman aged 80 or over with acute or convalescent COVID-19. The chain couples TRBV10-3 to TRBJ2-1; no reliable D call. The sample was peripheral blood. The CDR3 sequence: CAIRVSQISYNEQFF. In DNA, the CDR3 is TGTGCCATCAGGGTCAGTCAAATTTCCTACAATGAGCAGTTCTTC.